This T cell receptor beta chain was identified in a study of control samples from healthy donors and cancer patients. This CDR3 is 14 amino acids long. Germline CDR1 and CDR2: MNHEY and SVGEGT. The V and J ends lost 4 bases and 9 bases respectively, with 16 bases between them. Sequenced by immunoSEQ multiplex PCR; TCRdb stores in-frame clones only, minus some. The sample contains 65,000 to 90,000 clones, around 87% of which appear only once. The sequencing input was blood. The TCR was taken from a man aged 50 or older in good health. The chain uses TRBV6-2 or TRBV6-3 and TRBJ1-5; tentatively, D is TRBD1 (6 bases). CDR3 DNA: TGTGCCAGCAGTTCTTACAGGGCCCCTGGGCCCCAGCATTTT. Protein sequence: CASSSYRAPGPQHF.